A single sample is the source of the 15 T cell receptor beta chains below, sequenced in a study of T-cell reconstitution after alpha-beta-depleted transplantation in children. It was with unique molecular identifiers that the TCRbeta library was prepared. From the PCR reads, TCRdb called clonotypes with MiXCR, one entry per CDR3 protein. The data show about 400,000 distinct CDR3 sequences, with about 14% seen just once and 3.5% to 4.5% held by the top ten. This material consisted of PBMCs, taken from the stem cell graft. All receptors come from a human donor who donated a stem cell graft to a child with Fanconi anemia.

The table lists this clonotype with many counts. The CDR3 reads CASSVRAAGGYTF. CDR3 DNA sequence: TGTGCCAGCAGTGTCCGGGCCGCGGGGGGCTACACCTTC. The genes are TRBV12-3 or TRBV12-4 and TRBJ1-2; D is ambiguous. This CDR3 is built from 13 residues. The V and J ends lost 5 bases and 8 bases respectively, with 15 bases between them.

This chain links TRBV9 with TRBJ1-5; D gene ambiguous. The V and J ends lost 4 bases and 0 bases respectively, with 11 bases between them. Germline CDR1 is SGDLS and CDR2 is YYNGEE. The CDR3 loop spans 15 amino acids. The CDR3 DNA reads TGTGCCAGCAGCCCGGACGGGTATAGCAATCAGCCCCAGCATTTT. Its translation: CASSPDGYSNQPQHF.

This clonotype was picked up a small number of times. This rearrangement joins TRBV7-9 to TRBJ2-1; 7 bases fit TRBD2. V lost 5 bases, J lost 7 bases, and 11 bases stayed unmatched. CDR1 is SEHNR and CDR2 is FQNEAQ in the germline V gene (reference sequence). The CDR3 consists of 15 residues. CDR3 region: CASSPRAGETNEQFF. The CDR3 DNA is TGTGCCAGCAGCCCCCGGGCGGGGGAAACGAATGAGCAGTTCTTC. The complete variable domain, with remaining parts taken from reference TRBV7-9 and TRBJ2-1, reads DTGVSQNPRHKITKRGQNVTFRCDPISEHNRLYWYRQTLGQGPEFLTYFQNEAQLEKSRLLSDRFSAERPKGSFSTLEIQRTEQGDSAMYLCASSPRAGETNEQFFGPGTRLTVL.

This clonotype was observed at least ten times. The chain combines TRBV7-2 with TRBJ2-1; 10 bases align to TRBD1. The trim removed 5 bases at V and 6 bases at J, leaving 7 bases unmatched. The CDR3 loop spans 15 amino acids. Germline CDR1 is SGHTA and CDR2 is FQGNSA. The CDR3 here is CASSPRDRGINEQFF. The CDR3 DNA follows: TGTGCCAGCAGCCCTCGGGACAGGGGCATCAATGAGCAGTTCTTC.

This clonotype appeared a few times. The J gene is TRBJ2-3, the V gene TRBV4-2; D perhaps matches TRBD1 (6 bases). The CDR3 extends over 17 amino acids. The germline CDR1 and CDR2 sequences are LGHNA and YNFKEQ. Trimming pared 0 bases from V and 2 bases from J, leaving 15 bases between. CDR3 amino acids: CASSQDPLGQDTDTQYF. DNA for the CDR3: TGTGCCAGCAGCCAAGATCCCTTGGGACAAGACACAGATACGCAGTATTTT.

The table lists this clonotype with many counts. The CDR3 nucleotides are TGCAGCGTTGATTACGGGGGAAACACCATATATTTT. This encodes CSVDYGGNTIYF. The chain has TRBV29-1 and TRBJ1-3; D remains ambiguous. This CDR3 has 12 residues. Per germline, CDR1 SQVTM and CDR2 ANQGSEA. Trimming removed 3 bases at V and 4 bases at J, with 7 bases between.

The genes are TRBV3-1 and TRBJ1-4; 8 bases fit TRBD1. V gave up 4 bases and J gave up 6 bases; unmatched junction bases: 13. The CDR3 runs 17 residues. The germline gives CDR1 LGHDT, CDR2 YNNKEL (reference sequence). CDR3 sequence (DNA): TGTGCCAGCAGCCCCATGCGTGGGGCAGGGGGCCATGAAAAACTGTTTTTT. It encodes CASSPMRGAGGHEKLFF.

J is TRBJ1-1 and V is TRBV18, with a possible D match to TRBD1 (5 bases). The V and J ends lost 0 bases and 1 base respectively, with 12 bases between them. The length of the CDR3 is 16 residues. Germline assignment: CDR1 KGHSH and CDR2 LQKENI. CDR3 sequence (DNA): TGTGCCAGCTCACCACCGTCAGGGAGGGGGAACACTGAAGCTTTCTTT. It specifies CASSPPSGRGNTEAFF.

This clonotype was counted many times. The genes are TRBV12-3 or TRBV12-4 and TRBJ2-7; TRBD1 is a possible D gene (6 bases). V gave up 11 bases and J gave up 5 bases, with 19 bases separating them. The CDR3 runs 13 residues. The CDR3 spells CAVGRPRGNEQYF. In DNA form, the CDR3 reads TGTGCCGTCGGTAGGCCGAGGGGGAACGAGCAGTACTTC.

There are a few counts of this clonotype. This chain links TRBV4-3 with TRBJ2-3, with D possibly TRBD2 on 5 matching bases. Germline assignment: CDR1 LGHNA and CDR2 YSLEER. CDR3 length: 15 amino acids. Deletions cut 0 bases from V and 3 bases from J, with 10 bases between. CDR3 loop: CASSQENGETDTQYF. The DNA of the CDR3 is TGCGCCAGCAGCCAAGAGAACGGGGAAACAGATACGCAGTATTTT.

V usage is TRBV10-2 and J usage is TRBJ2-5; D is uncertain. This CDR3 has 12 residues. Looked up from germline, CDR1 is WSHSY and CDR2 is SAAADI. V dropped 2 bases and J dropped 1 base, with 2 bases sitting between them. CDR3 bases: TGCGCCAGCAGTGAGAGCCAAGAGACCCAGTACTTC. This translates into CASSESQETQYF.

This clonotype was counted ten times or more. V and J are TRBV30 and TRBJ2-3; unclear D gene. Germline V gene data show CDR1 as GTSNPN and CDR2 as SVGIG (reference sequence). Trimming shortened V by 1 base and J by 1 base, and 0 bases separated the two germline ends. This CDR3 region has 11 residues. CDR3 amino acids: CAWSGTDTQYF. In nucleotides, the CDR3 is TGTGCCTGGAGTGGCACAGATACGCAGTATTTT.

This clonotype came up a few times. This chain joins TRBV3-1 and TRBJ2-1; TRBD2 agrees at 9 bases. The V gene end was trimmed by 4 bases and the J gene end by 7 bases; junction bases not matched to a gene: 8. In germline, CDR1 is LGHDT, CDR2 YNNKEL (reference sequence). The CDR3 extends over 15 amino acids. CDR3 region: CASSLGGGGLNEQFF. In DNA form, the CDR3 reads TGTGCCAGCAGCCTCGGCGGGGGGGGCCTGAATGAGCAGTTCTTC.

This CDR3 is CASSLVGAQPQHF. The DNA for the CDR3 is TGTGCCAGCAGTTTAGTGGGGGCTCAGCCCCAGCATTTT. The chain employs TRBV12-3 or TRBV12-4 and TRBJ1-5, with a possible D match to TRBD1 (6 bases). V shed 1 base and J shed 6 bases, with 7 bases lying between them. The CDR3 is 13 residues long.

In this sample, this clonotype turned up once. The rearrangement joins TRBV11-2 to TRBJ2-5; 11 nucleotides line up with TRBD1. J gave up 4 bases and V 5 bases, and 6 bases lay outside the gene matches. Germline CDR1 SGHAT, CDR2 FQNNGV. The CDR3 extends over 15 amino acids. The CDR3 is CASSSPGQGVETQYF. In nucleotides, the CDR3 is TGTGCCAGCAGCAGTCCGGGACAGGGGGTAGAGACCCAGTACTTC.